This T cell receptor beta chain was recorded in a study of cytomegalovirus exposure and HLA in healthy donors. With 60 Vbeta and 13 Jbeta primers, the PCR was carried out. The repertoire was sequenced with immunoSEQ multiplex PCR; TCRdb's copy has only in-frame clones and lacks some. The data show nearly 200,000 clones, and the top ten clones hold roughly 0.74%. CDR1 and CDR2 from the germline V gene are MNHEY and SVGAGI. The CDR3 length is 15 residues. Germline trimming cut 2 bases from V and 6 bases from J; bases unmatched to any gene: 5. The chain recombines TRBV6-5 with TRBJ1-3; 9 positions agree with TRBD1. Sequencing used PBMCs. This clonotype was obtained from a boy under 18 in good health and CMV-seronegative. Here the CDR3 reads CASSYQTGGENTIYF. The CDR3 DNA reads as TGTGCCAGCAGTTACCAGACAGGGGGGGAAAACACCATATATTTT.